The 5 T cell receptor beta chains listed next were all sequenced from one sample in a study of T cell responses to AZD1222 COVID-19 vaccine. Sequencing used immunoSEQ multiplex PCR; TCRdb keeps in-frame clones, though not all of them. The data contain about 130,000 clones, 88% of them singletons. The sequences come from peripheral blood, collected on day 0 of MenACWY control vaccination. Receptors were obtained from an adult in good health.

The chain joins TRBV5-4 to TRBJ2-2, with 10 bases matching TRBD1. Losses at the gene ends were 2 bases for V and 5 bases for J; bases not matched to a gene: 6. There are 16 residues in the CDR3. In germline, CDR1 is SGHNT, CDR2 YYREEE (reference sequence). CDR3 coding DNA: TGTGCCAGCAGCTTCGGGGACAGGGGTTTAACCGGGGAGCTGTTTTTT. Residues: CASSFGDRGLTGELFF.

This clone was observed a single time. The rearrangement links TRBV30 to TRBJ1-6; D ambiguous. Trimming took 1 base from V and 0 from J, leaving 4 bases between them. Per the germline V gene, CDR1 is GTSNPN and CDR2 is SVGIG (reference sequence). CDR3 length: 14 residues. Here the CDR3 reads CAWSAGSYNSPLHF. The CDR3 DNA sequence: TGTGCCTGGAGTGCGGGCTCCTATAATTCACCCCTCCACTTT.

This clone was found once. The chain has TRBV5-4 and TRBJ1-4; D is unclear. Trimming removed 4 bases at V and 5 bases at J, with 12 bases between. The germline V gene encodes CDR1 SGHNT and CDR2 YYREEE (reference sequence). The CDR3 extends over 14 amino acids. This CDR3 is CASSPGLMNEKLFF. CDR3 coding DNA: TGTGCCAGCAGCCCAGGACTAATGAATGAAAAACTGTTTTTT.

V and J are TRBV3-1 (or the pseudogene TRBV3-2) and TRBJ2-5; D gene ambiguous. The CDR3 is 12 amino acids. CDR1 is LGHDT, CDR2 YNNKEL, per germline (reference sequence). Deletions cut 2 bases from V and 5 bases from J, with 6 bases between. CDR3 sequence reads: CASSQIWETQYF. The CDR3 DNA sequence: TGTGCCAGCAGCCAAATATGGGAGACCCAGTACTTC.

The CDR3 DNA sequence: TGCGCCAGCAGCCCCTCGGTGGGTTTGCGGGAGGGCCGCAATGAGCAGTTCTTC. It specifies CASSPSVGLREGRNEQFF. This sequence joins TRBV4-1 and TRBJ2-1, with TRBD2 matching 9 bases. Unmatched junction bases numbered 16, after V lost 4 bases and J lost 6 bases. The CDR3 extends over 18 amino acids. Germline V gene data show CDR1 as MGHRA and CDR2 as YSYEKL.